Shown below are 30 T cell receptor beta chains from a single sample sequenced in a study of CD8 T cells in Susac syndrome. The RNA, about 0.45 to 1 ug, was put through reverse transcription using random hexamers. TCRdb processed the immunoSEQ multiplex PCR reads anew with MiXCR; each CDR3 protein has one entry. The repertoire holds tens of thousands of distinct CDR3 sequences, with 90% to 95% as singletons. Sequenced input: CD8+ T cells from PBMCs. The receptors come from a human donor in good health.

J is TRBJ2-3 and V is TRBV11-2, with a possible D match to TRBD2 (6 bases). This CDR3 contains 17 residues. Between the trimmed V and J ends, which lost 3 bases and 4 bases, there was a span of 20 bases. From germline, CDR1 is SGHAT and CDR2 FQNNGV. CDR3 nucleotide sequence: TGTGCCAGCAGCTTGGAGTTCGGCTGGGGGGTCCCAGATACGCAGTATTTT. Encoded protein: CASSLEFGWGVPDTQYF.

The chain combines TRBV13 with TRBJ1-1; weak D call: TRBD1 (6 bases). Germline V gives CDR1 PRHDT, CDR2 FYEKMQ (reference sequence). V was clipped by 3 bases and J by 3 bases, with 14 bases between them. The CDR3 is made up of 15 amino acids. The CDR3 bases are TGTGCCAGCAGCTTGGGTTGGGGGGGCGACACTGAAGCTTTCTTT. Amino acid sequence: CASSLGWGGDTEAFF. Looking up the rest from reference TRBV13 and TRBJ1-1 gives the full variable domain: AAGVIQSPRHLIKEKRETATLKCYPIPRHDTVYWYQQGPGQDPQFLISFYEKMQSDKGSIPDRFSAQQFSDYHSELNMSSLELGDSALYFCASSLGWGGDTEAFFGQGTRLTVV.

This clonotype came up once. V and J are TRBV6-5 and TRBJ1-1, with D maybe TRBD1 (5 bases). Between the trimmed V and J ends, which lost 3 bases and 3 bases, there was a span of 11 bases. The CDR3 has 14 amino acids. The germline gives CDR1 MNHEY, CDR2 SVGAGI. This CDR3 reads CASSYGGEDTEAFF. The CDR3 region has the DNA TGTGCCAGCAGTTATGGGGGAGAGGACACTGAAGCTTTCTTT.

The rearrangement uses TRBV28 and TRBJ2-5, with 9 bases that match TRBD1. The CDR3 sequence is 13 residues long. Germline-derived CDR1 and CDR2 are MDHEN and SYDVKM. V lost 6 bases and J lost 5; bases outside the gene matches: 4. The CDR3 loop is CASRQGASETQYF. In nucleotides, the CDR3 is TGTGCCAGCAGACAGGGGGCGAGCGAGACCCAGTACTTC.

This sequence joins TRBV6-1 and TRBJ2-1; 8 bases agree with TRBD1. Trimming at V came to 6 bases and at J to 7 bases, leaving 17 bases not matched to a gene. The CDR3 sequence is 17 residues long. Germline lookup yields CDR1 MNHNS and CDR2 SASEGT. CDR3: CASSPNPGQALQNEQFF. The CDR3 bases are TGTGCCAGCAGCCCCAATCCGGGACAGGCTTTACAGAATGAGCAGTTCTTC.

The J gene is TRBJ1-1, the V gene TRBV2; no reliable D call. V lost 3 bases, J lost 5 bases, and 19 bases lay in between. CDR1 is SNHLY and CDR2 is FYNNEI in the germline V gene. The CDR3 consists of 16 residues. This CDR3 is CASSETLDIGITEAFF. CDR3 nucleotide sequence: TGTGCCAGCAGTGAGACCCTCGATATTGGGATTACTGAAGCTTTCTTT. Supplemented by reference TRBV2 and TRBJ1-1, the full variable domain reads EPEVTQTPSHQVTQMGQEVILRCVPISNHLYFYWYRQILGQKVEFLVSFYNNEISEKSEIFDDQFSVERPDGSNFTLKIRSTKLEDSAMYFCASSETLDIGITEAFFGQGTRLTVV.

The chain uses TRBV14 and TRBJ2-1; weak D call: TRBD1 (5 bases). Looked up from germline, CDR1 is SGHDN and CDR2 is FVKESK. There are 16 residues in the CDR3. V lost 1 base to trimming and J lost 5 bases, with 15 bases between them. CDR3 residues: CASSQVAGQGDNEQFF. The DNA for the CDR3 is TGTGCCAGCAGCCAAGTGGCAGGACAAGGGGACAATGAGCAGTTCTTC.

This rearrangement joins TRBV10-3 to TRBJ2-5; the D gene is possibly TRBD2 (5 bases). V shed 2 bases and J shed 5 bases, with 9 bases lying between them. The CDR3 sequence is 13 residues long. CDR1 is ENHRY and CDR2 is SYGVKD in the germline V gene. The CDR3 spells CAISEPGVETQYF. CDR3 bases: TGTGCCATCAGTGAGCCCGGGGTTGAGACCCAGTACTTC.

The J gene is TRBJ2-7, the V gene TRBV28; a possible D gene is TRBD1 (7 bases). CDR3 length: 15 residues. V gave up 4 bases and J gave up 2 bases, with 15 bases separating them. Germline lookup yields CDR1 MDHEN and CDR2 SYDVKM. DNA of the CDR3: TGTGCCAGCAGTTCCGACAGGGACTTTGCCTACGAGCAGTACTTC. Its protein product is CASSSDRDFAYEQYF.

This sequence joins TRBV5-4 and TRBJ2-5; 7 positions match TRBD1. V shed 3 bases, J shed 4 bases, and the junction held 9 bases outside the gene matches. The CDR3 runs 15 residues. Germline CDR1 is SGHNT and CDR2 is YYREEE (reference sequence). CDR3 sequence: CASSSGLGGGETQYF. For the CDR3, the DNA is TGTGCCAGCAGCTCGGGGTTAGGGGGCGGAGAGACCCAGTACTTC.

The J gene is TRBJ2-5, the V gene TRBV10-2; TRBD2 matches 8 bases. Germline V CDR1 and CDR2: WSHSY, SAAADI. The CDR3 sequence is 14 residues long. Unmatched junction bases numbered 5, after V lost 3 bases and J lost 5 bases. The CDR3 spells CASSDDPGGETQYF. DNA of the CDR3: TGCGCCAGCAGTGATGACCCGGGGGGGGAGACCCAGTACTTC.

The rearrangement joins TRBV29-1 to TRBJ1-1; 8 bases match TRBD1. J gave up 11 bases and V 3 bases, and 11 bases lay outside the gene matches. In germline, CDR1 is SQVTM, CDR2 ANQGSEA. The CDR3 has 13 residues. Here the CDR3 DNA reads TGCAGCGTTGAGTCTCGGCCAGGGGGCGACGCTTTCTTT. Protein: CSVESRPGGDAFF.

The chain combines TRBV5-6 with TRBJ1-2; a possible D gene is TRBD1 (5 bases). V was clipped by 7 bases and J by 1 base, with 17 bases between them. The germline CDR1 and CDR2 sequences are SGHDT and YYEEEE. The CDR3 consists of 15 residues. CDR3 DNA sequence: TGTGCCAGCGAAGAGGGTACAGGTGTTAACTATGGCTACACCTTC. Translating gives CASEEGTGVNYGYTF.

The chain joins TRBV27 to TRBJ2-3, with D possibly being TRBD1 or TRBD2 (5 bases each). The CDR3 runs to 11 residues. Trimming left V 4 bases short and J 12 bases short, with 11 bases between. Germline V lookup: CDR1 MNHEY, CDR2 SMNVEV (reference sequence). The CDR3 nucleotides read TGTGCCAGCAGTTACGGGGCTATTCAGTATTTT. It specifies CASSYGAIQYF.

This clonotype was observed once. The chain couples TRBV7-6 to TRBJ1-4, with 11 bases fitting TRBD1. CDR3 size: 16 residues. Trimming removed 3 bases from V and 7 bases from J; junction bases left unmatched: 7. CDR1 is SGHVS and CDR2 is FNYEAQ in the germline V gene. The CDR3 region has the DNA TGTGCCAGCAGCTTGCAGGACAGGGGGCTTGGTGAAAAACTGTTTTTT. Translating it yields CASSLQDRGLGEKLFF.

This rearrangement joins TRBV6-2 or TRBV6-3 to TRBJ2-7; 10 bases match TRBD1. Germline trimming cut 2 bases from V and 3 bases from J; bases unmatched to any gene: 7. There are 16 residues in the CDR3. Germline values: CDR1 MNHEY, CDR2 SVGEGT. Written as DNA, the CDR3 is TGTGCCAGCAGTTACAGCCCCGGGACAGGGGACTACGAGCAGTACTTC. Its translation is CASSYSPGTGDYEQYF.

This rearrangement joins TRBV7-9 to TRBJ1-4; D might be TRBD1 (5 bases). V lost 4 bases and J 7 bases, leaving 16 bases between the germline ends. This CDR3 is built from 15 residues. Germline V gene sequence: CDR1 SEHNR, CDR2 FQNEAQ (reference sequence). The CDR3 loop is CASSSPGARGEKLFF. CDR3 DNA sequence: TGTGCCAGCAGCTCCCCCGGGGCGCGAGGTGAAAAACTGTTTTTT.

The DNA for the CDR3 is TGTGCCAGCAGGGGCGGGTTCACAGATACGCAGTATTTT. This translates into CASRGGFTDTQYF. The V gene is TRBV27, the J gene TRBJ2-3; a weak D match, TRBD2 (5 bases). The CDR3 runs 13 residues. Germline CDR1 is MNHEY and CDR2 is SMNVEV (reference sequence). V lost 6 bases, J lost 2 bases, and 9 bases lay in between.

The chain joins TRBV4-2 to TRBJ1-2; 7 nucleotides match TRBD1. The junction had 14 bases not matched to a gene; V was cut back by 2 bases and J by 2 bases. The CDR3 spans 18 residues. The V gene's germline CDR1 is LGHNA and CDR2 YNFKEQ. The CDR3 is CASSQSGVRDRRNYGYTF. The CDR3, as DNA: TGTGCCAGCAGCCAATCAGGGGTCCGGGACAGAAGAAACTATGGCTACACCTTC.

The V and J genes are TRBV5-5 and TRBJ1-2; 7 bases agree with TRBD1. The V gene end was trimmed by 4 bases and the J gene end by 8 bases; junction bases not matched to a gene: 17. CDR1 and CDR2 (germline): SGHKS, YYEKEE (reference sequence). The CDR3 is made up of 16 amino acids. CDR3 bases: TGTGCCAGCAGCCAGACCCCCGGACAGGCTGCTAGAGGCTACACCTTC. This sequence encodes CASSQTPGQAARGYTF. Using reference TRBV5-5 and TRBJ1-2 for the parts outside the CDR3, the full variable domain is DAGVTQSPTHLIKTRGQQVTLRCSPISGHKSVSWYQQVLGQGPQFIFQYYEKEERGRGNFPDRFSARQFPNYSSELNVNALLLGDSALYLCASSQTPGQAARGYTFGSGTRLTVV.

The chain couples TRBV13 to TRBJ2-5; 9 bases match TRBD2. CDR3 length: 15 amino acids. The junction had 7 bases not matched to a gene; V was cut back by 4 bases and J by 4 bases. In germline, CDR1 is PRHDT, CDR2 FYEKMQ (reference sequence). For the CDR3, the DNA is TGTGCCAGCAGCTCCCGACTAGCGGAAGTAGAGACCCAGTACTTC. The encoded protein is CASSSRLAEVETQYF. The full variable domain, its missing parts supplied by reference TRBV13 and TRBJ2-5, is AAGVIQSPRHLIKEKRETATLKCYPIPRHDTVYWYQQGPGQDPQFLISFYEKMQSDKGSIPDRFSAQQFSDYHSELNMSSLELGDSALYFCASSSRLAEVETQYFGPGTRLLVL.

The chain carries TRBV7-9 and TRBJ2-7; D is unclear. The CDR3 is made up of 14 amino acids. Trimming stripped 1 base from V and 2 bases from J, with 9 bases between. Germline-derived CDR1 and CDR2 are SEHNR and FQNEAQ (reference sequence). The CDR3 loop is CASSLVTSTYEQYF. CDR3 DNA: TGTGCCAGCAGCTTAGTTACCAGCACCTACGAGCAGTACTTC. The full variable domain, with the rest looked up from reference TRBV7-9 and TRBJ2-7, is DTGVSQNPRHKITKRGQNVTFRCDPISEHNRLYWYRQTLGQGPEFLTYFQNEAQLEKSRLLSDRFSAERPKGSFSTLEIQRTEQGDSAMYLCASSLVTSTYEQYFGPGTRLTVT.

In DNA form, the CDR3 reads TGTGCCAGCAGCCAAGGGCAGGGGGCGAACACCGGGGAGCTGTTTTTT. It codes for CASSQGQGANTGELFF. V gene TRBV14 combines with J gene TRBJ2-2, with 7 nucleotides matching TRBD1. Trimming took 1 base from V and 0 from J; bases not matched to a gene: 2. This CDR3 region has 16 residues. Per the germline V gene, CDR1 is SGHDN and CDR2 is FVKESK. Complete variable domain (other parts from reference TRBV14 and TRBJ2-2): EAGVTQFPSHSVIEKGQTVTLRCDPISGHDNLYWYRRVMGKEIKFLLHFVKESKQDESGMPNNRFLAERTGGTYSTLKVQPAELEDSGVYFCASSQGQGANTGELFFGEGSRLTVL.

The chain carries TRBV5-4 and TRBJ2-2, with D possibly matching TRBD2 (6 bases). The CDR3 consists of 17 residues. Looked up from germline, CDR1 is SGHNT and CDR2 is YYREEE (reference sequence). Trimming took off 2 bases at V and 5 bases at J, with 19 bases between the two ends. CDR3 nucleotides: TGTGCCAGCAGCTTAGATCTAGGCGGGGTAGCAACCGGGGAGCTGTTTTTT. This translates into CASSLDLGGVATGELFF.

The J gene is TRBJ2-2, the V gene TRBV4-1; the D is unclear. From germline, CDR1 is MGHRA and CDR2 YSYEKL. V lost 1 base to trimming and J lost 5 bases, with 5 bases between them. The CDR3 runs to 13 residues. CDR3 sequence (DNA): TGCGCCAGCAGCCAAGCTGGAACCGGGGAGCTGTTTTTT. Its protein is CASSQAGTGELFF.

This clonotype has only one observation. V gene TRBV7-8 combines with J gene TRBJ1-4, with D perhaps TRBD1 (6 bases). V was trimmed by 1 base and J by 8 bases, leaving 14 bases between them. CDR1 is SGHVS and CDR2 is FQNEAQ in the germline V gene. The CDR3 covers 15 residues. CDR3: CASSLGVAGAEKLFF. CDR3 DNA sequence: TGTGCCAGCAGCTTAGGTGTGGCAGGGGCGGAAAAACTGTTTTTT.

CDR3 loop: CASSRDRGKYGYTF. As DNA, the CDR3 is TGCGCCAGCAGCCGGGACCGAGGGAAGTATGGCTACACCTTC. The chain links TRBV4-1 to TRBJ1-2; weak D call: TRBD1 (5 bases). CDR1 MGHRA and CDR2 YSYEKL come from the germline V gene. V gave up 4 bases and J gave up 5 bases, with 14 bases separating them. This CDR3 region has 14 residues.

This clonotype was seen a few times. The chain has TRBV6-5 and TRBJ1-5; D is possibly TRBD1 (6 bases). Germline CDR1 and CDR2: MNHEY and SVGAGI. This CDR3 has 14 residues. Deletions cut 4 bases from V and 1 base from J, with 8 bases between. The CDR3 DNA follows: TGTGCCAGCAGTTTCAGGGGCAGCAATCAGCCCCAGCATTTT. Its protein product is CASSFRGSNQPQHF.

V usage is TRBV19 and J usage is TRBJ2-1, with 9 nucleotides matching TRBD1. Per the germline V gene, CDR1 is LNHDA and CDR2 is SQIVND (reference sequence). Trimming at V came to 3 bases and at J to 9 bases, leaving 12 bases not matched to a gene. The CDR3 is 16 amino acids. CDR3 sequence (DNA): TGTGCCAGTAGTATCTTAGGGACAGGGATCTCCAGTGAGCAGTTCTTC. Encoded protein: CASSILGTGISSEQFF.

This chain links TRBV6-1 with TRBJ2-1; D is ambiguous. Looked up from germline, CDR1 is MNHNS and CDR2 is SASEGT. The length of the CDR3 is 14 residues. V was clipped by 1 base and J by 7 bases, with 11 bases between them. Here the CDR3 reads CASSEDGNWNEQFF. In nucleotides, the CDR3 is TGTGCCAGCAGTGAAGACGGAAATTGGAATGAGCAGTTCTTC.